Listed below are T cell receptor beta chains from one sample, sequenced in a study of T-cell reconstitution after alpha-beta-depleted transplantation in children. TCRdb analysed the PCR reads with MiXCR anew, one entry per CDR3 protein. Among a few hundred thousand distinct CDR3 sequences listed, 13% were seen once. The input for sequencing was PBMCs, mostly from graft donor cells, taken 360 days after TCRalphabeta/CD19-depleted stem cell transplant. These receptors originate from a male patient younger than 18 who had a stem cell transplant for acute myeloid leukemia, so the T cells may come from the graft donor. CDR3s include the opening cysteine and the closing phenylalanine or tryptophan. Each record gives: D gene, V gene, clone size, J gene, CDR3 protein, CDR3 DNA. D genes are given only for firm matches. Some rows have no size entry. The others give once, few or many, or a class for an expanded clone.

TRBD1	TRBV9	few	TRBJ2-1	CASSTRQGRFEQFF	TGTGCCAGCAGCACCCGACAGGGGAGATTTGAGCAGTTCTTC
-	TRBV15	few	TRBJ2-7	CATSRPGEVSYEQYF	TGTGCCACCAGCCGACCCGGGGAAGTCTCCTACGAGCAGTACTTC
TRBD2	TRBV3-1	-	TRBJ2-7	CASSQTSPGEQYF	TGTGCCAGCAGCCAGACTAGCCCAGGAGAGCAGTACTTC
-	TRBV12-3/TRBV12-4	few	TRBJ2-1	CASSPISGPVNEQFF	TGTGCCAGCAGTCCCATTTCCGGTCCGGTCAATGAGCAGTTCTTC
TRBD2	TRBV23-1	-	TRBJ2-1	CASSPVPGLWAGGHNEQFF	TGCGCCAGCAGTCCTGTCCCGGGACTTTGGGCGGGGGGCCACAATGAGCAGTTCTTC
TRBD1	TRBV18	-	TRBJ2-2	CASSLGQHNTGELFF	TGTGCCAGCTCACTGGGACAGCACAACACCGGGGAGCTGTTTTTT
-	TRBV20-1	few	TRBJ2-7	CSARRPVGGWGNEQYF	TGCAGTGCTAGAAGGCCCGTAGGTGGGTGGGGGAACGAGCAGTACTTC
-	TRBV7-6	-	TRBJ2-3	CASSLAGVVLGRILKRTDTQYF	TGTGCCAGCAGCTTAGCTGGTGTGGTGTTGGGCAGAATACTAAAGCGCACAGATACGCAGTATTTT
-	TRBV6-4	-	TRBJ2-1	CASSHREGHYNEQFF	TGTGCCAGCAGTCACAGGGAGGGCCATTACAATGAGCAGTTCTTC
-	TRBV6-5	few	TRBJ2-7	CATRDRTYEQYF	TGTGCCACCCGGGACCGAACCTACGAGCAGTACTTC
-	TRBV28	-	TRBJ2-6	CASSLRLLFTSSGANVLTF	TGTGCCAGCAGTTTAAGGCTGCTCTTCACATCATCTGGGGCCAACGTCCTGACTTTC
TRBD1	TRBV4-3	-	TRBJ2-5	CASSQDPGQAWTRETQYF	TGCGCCAGCAGCCAAGACCCCGGACAGGCCTGGACTCGGGAGACCCAGTACTTC
TRBD1	TRBV12-3/TRBV12-4	medium-sized	TRBJ1-2	CASSFPPTGGDYGYTF	TGTGCCAGCAGTTTTCCACCGACAGGGGGCGACTATGGCTACACCTTC
-	TRBV12-3/TRBV12-4	-	TRBJ1-1	CASSSHGGDTEAFF	TGTGCCAGCAGTTCTCACGGGGGGGACACTGAAGCTTTCTTT
-	TRBV9	-	TRBJ2-5	CASSKGDIGETQYF	TGTGCCAGCAGCAAAGGGGATATCGGGGAGACCCAGTACTTC
-	TRBV20-1	few	TRBJ2-1	CSPYQGGTYNEQFF	TGCAGTCCCTACCAGGGCGGGACCTACAATGAGCAGTTCTTC
-	TRBV28	many	TRBJ2-1	CASSFRPGVSWVGNEQFF	TGTGCCAGCAGTTTCCGGCCAGGGGTATCGTGGGTTGGCAATGAGCAGTTCTTC
-	TRBV7-2	few	TRBJ2-7	CASSLRQWSSYEQYF	TGTGCCAGCAGCTTAAGACAGTGGAGCTCCTACGAGCAGTACTTC
-	TRBV5-1	few	TRBJ2-3	CASSSAAASTDTQYF	TGCGCCAGCAGCTCCGCTGCTGCCAGCACAGATACGCAGTATTTT
-	TRBV7-6	-	TRBJ1-5	CASSLGSGGDQPQHF	TGTGCCAGCAGCTTAGGTTCGGGCGGCGATCAGCCCCAGCATTTT
TRBD2	TRBV6-2/TRBV6-3	few	TRBJ2-1	CASSYSFLAGTYNEQFF	TGTGCCAGCAGTTACTCGTTTCTAGCGGGTACTTACAATGAGCAGTTCTTC
-	TRBV4-2	few	TRBJ2-5	CASSPEEGRETQYF	TGTGCCAGCAGCCCTGAAGAGGGCCGGGAGACCCAGTACTTC
TRBD1	TRBV29-1	few	TRBJ1-2	CSVERGPGGSWGYTF	TGCAGCGTTGAACGAGGGCCAGGGGGGTCGTGGGGCTACACCTTC
-	TRBV28	few	TRBJ2-7	CASSPPLPYEQYF	TGTGCCAGCAGTCCCCCACTCCCCTACGAGCAGTACTTC
TRBD2	TRBV12-3/TRBV12-4	-	TRBJ2-4	CASSQRELKNIQYF	TGTGCCAGCAGTCAGCGGGAGTTAAAAAACATTCAGTACTTC
-	TRBV20-1	-	TRBJ2-7	CSARGGGQDGHPEQYF	TGCAGTGCTAGAGGGGGAGGACAAGATGGCCACCCGGAGCAGTACTTC
TRBD2	TRBV5-1	-	TRBJ2-1	CASSPGTSAPSEQFF	TGCGCCAGCAGCCCTGGGACTAGCGCGCCCAGCGAGCAGTTCTTC
TRBD2	TRBV30	-	TRBJ2-1	CAWSWTREQFF	TGTGCCTGGAGTTGGACTAGAGAGCAGTTCTTC
TRBD2	TRBV15	-	TRBJ2-7	CATSRGYSGSEITYEQYF	TGTGCCACCAGCAGAGGGTATAGCGGGAGCGAAATAACCTACGAGCAGTACTTC
-	TRBV18	few	TRBJ2-7	CASSPPKADGLFEQYF	TGTGCCAGCTCACCACCAAAGGCAGATGGCCTGTTCGAGCAGTACTTC
-	TRBV29-1	-	TRBJ2-1	CSSFWGLNNEQFF	TGCAGCTCGTTCTGGGGGCTTAACAATGAGCAGTTCTTC